The table lists the clone carrying this TCR beta chain with a count of one. This entry belongs to a study of blood T cell repertoires in COVID-19. The table came from immunoSEQ multiplex PCR; TCRdb's copy has only in-frame clones and leaves some out. The table shows hundreds of thousands of clones, with about nine tenths occurring only once. The CDR3 extends over 16 amino acids. The germline V and J ends were trimmed by 2 bases and 4 bases, with 17 bases remaining between them. Germline assignment: CDR1 ENHRY and CDR2 SYGVKD. The sequence was collected from a woman in her twenties or thirties with active or convalescent COVID-19. The sequenced sample was peripheral blood. The gene calls are TRBV10-3 and TRBJ1-2, with D possibly being TRBD1 (5 bases). The CDR3 region has the DNA TGTGCCATCAGTGAGGGGGGAGGCCCTCCGTCCTATGGCTACACCTTC. Residues: CAISEGGGPPSYGYTF.